This TCR beta chain was profiled in a study of T cell responses to AZD1222 COVID-19 vaccine (dated by TCRdb to the early 2020s). The study in broad terms: TCR sequencing was performed for about 250 trial participants, of whom roughly 200 were given two doses of AZD1222 and some 25 were given two doses of MenACWY control vaccine. Trial participants were enrolled by age into 18-55, 56-69 and 70-plus year subgroups, with roughly 160, 29 and 62 TCR-sequenced participants respectively. What the study reported, not specific to this receptor: No day 14 peak-response samples were available, so repertoires were characterized only after the peak T cell response. Most participants were white British and females outnumbered males, and the authors suggested that clonal diversity may have been underestimated. Vaccine-associated CD4 TCRs spanned the whole spike protein, with dominant responses in regions 160-218 and 743-854. Conclusions about previously exposed vaccinees are limited because only six or seven AZD1222 recipients were SARS-CoV-2 seropositive at baseline. Reportedly, almost half of the unique spike-specific TCRs recognized epitopes lying outside the regions that are mutated in the B.1.351 and B.1.1.7 variants. Spike-specific TCR breadth and depth rose significantly after two AZD1222 doses compared with day 0 and with MenACWY recipients. In the small 56-69-year group, the increase in depth fell short of significance, most likely because of low power.

Sequences SGHTA (CDR1) and FQGNSA (CDR2) are obtained from the germline V gene. Relative to germline, V is 2 bases shorter and J is 0 bases shorter, with 4 bases between their ends. The CDR3 holds 14 amino acids from the cysteine to the phenylalanine. Left in the record is the CDR3 DNA by itself, 42 bases read in frame from the first base. The CDR3 regions of human TCRbeta chains were subjected to immunosequencing. Per the source publication's procedure: TCRs in the repertoires were matched against a reference library of SARS-CoV-2-specific TCRs that had been generated with the MIRA antigen-specificity platform. Breadth meant the fraction of unique TCRs that were SARS-CoV-2-associated, whereas depth meant the fraction of total T cells that were SARS-CoV-2-associated. Each spike-specific TCR was assigned to its reactive spike region and to a CD4 or CD8 class using the MIRA data. Log10-transformed breadth and depth values were compared by one-way ANOVA with Sidak's multiple comparisons tests. Imported from immuneACCESS, the table was reduced by TCRdb to in-frame sequences with V and J called. These copies leave out some clones; in studies compared against another copy, an unresolved V gene accounts for under half, and the cause of the remainder is not known. The D gene and trimming were derived from the DNA, and the V and J assignments and clone size from that table. The sample table shows about 100,000 clones, and around 87% are seen once. 4.2% of the sample is in the top ten clones.

Per the publication, the time point label means: baseline before first vaccination. The label giving this sample's treatment or condition can be read as: meningococcal conjugate vaccine given as trial control. Samples from vaccinated people were obtained from the UK trials COV001 and COV002, which included a single-blind randomized controlled phase 2/3 trial of AZD1222 (ChAdOx1 nCoV-19) in healthy adults. For TCRbeta chain sequencing, PBMC samples were collected from trial participants at day 0 and at day 28 after the second dose. In regard to this clone: Its antigen remains unidentified. No qualities accompany the bases; no much larger clone lies one base away.

The chain uses TRBV7-2 and TRBJ2-2; the D gene cannot be resolved reliably. The TCR sequence derives from an adult in good health. The specimen was peripheral blood, collected on day 0 of MenACWY control vaccination. The CDR3 protein sequence reads: CASSLTANTGELFF. The DNA sequence is TGTGCCAGCAGCTTAACAGCGAACACCGGGGAGCTGTTTTTT.